The 8 T cell receptor beta chains below all came from one sample that was sequenced in a study of cytomegalovirus exposure and HLA in healthy donors. Generated by immunoSEQ multiplex PCR, the TCRdb table keeps only in-frame clones and is missing some. There are a few hundred thousand clones in the sample; approximately 90% occur only once, and approximately 0.86% lies in the top ten. Sample: PBMCs. The origin of the receptors is a woman aged 18-29 years in good health and CMV-seronegative.

The chain carries TRBV27 and TRBJ1-1; possible D gene TRBD1, 5 bases. Germline V CDR1 and CDR2: MNHEY, SMNVEV (reference sequence). The V gene lost 5 bases and the J gene lost 1 base, with 26 bases spanning the gap. The CDR3 spans 19 residues. The CDR3 loop reads CASSAEYRWEGVQNTEAFF. DNA of the CDR3: TGTGCCAGCAGTGCCGAATATCGGTGGGAAGGGGTTCAGAACACTGAAGCTTTCTTT.

This chain uses TRBV6-1 with TRBJ2-3, with TRBD1 matching 8 bases. V dropped 8 bases and J dropped 3; count of bases not matched to a gene: 7. The length of the CDR3 is 14 residues. Germline CDR1 is MNHNS and CDR2 is SASEGT. The CDR3 DNA sequence: TGTGCCAGCGCTTCGGACAGGGAGACAGATACGCAGTATTTT. This translates into CASASDRETDTQYF.

This clone was picked up one time. The genes are TRBV29-1 and TRBJ2-7; TRBD2 agrees at 8 bases. V trimming: 4 bases; J trimming: 0 bases; junction bases outside the gene matches: 8. This CDR3 region has 15 residues. Germline lookup yields CDR1 SQVTM and CDR2 ANQGSEA. This CDR3 is CSVAGSGASSYEQYF. DNA for the CDR3: TGCAGCGTTGCTGGTAGCGGGGCATCCTCCTACGAGCAGTACTTC.

The chain uses TRBV5-6 and TRBJ2-1; D gene uncertain. The germline gives CDR1 SGHDT, CDR2 YYEEEE. Trimming removed 2 bases at V and 4 bases at J, with 13 bases between. The CDR3 consists of 15 residues. Here the CDR3 DNA reads TGTGCCAGCAGCTTTGGGTCGGCGGCTTACAATGAGCAGTTCTTC. As protein: CASSFGSAAYNEQFF.

The gene calls are TRBV7-9 and TRBJ2-7; 9 bases agree with TRBD2. CDR3 length: 15 amino acids. V lost 3 bases, J lost 2 bases, and 5 bases stayed unmatched. Germline lookup yields CDR1 SEHNR and CDR2 FQNEAQ (reference sequence). CDR3 sequence (DNA): TGTGCCAGCAGCTTCCCCGCGGGAGGGCCCTACGAGCAGTACTTC. Its protein is CASSFPAGGPYEQYF.

V gene TRBV4-2 combines with J gene TRBJ2-7; 8 nucleotides match TRBD2. This CDR3 is built from 17 residues. Looked up from germline, CDR1 is LGHNA and CDR2 is YNFKEQ. J lost 0 bases, V lost 0 bases, and 7 bases had no gene match. The CDR3 is CASSQDSGLGFSYEQYF. In DNA form, the CDR3 reads TGTGCCAGCAGCCAAGATTCGGGACTAGGATTCTCCTACGAGCAGTACTTC.

The rearrangement uses TRBV27 and TRBJ2-7, with D possibly being TRBD1 (6 bases). With 1 base removed from V and 4 bases from J, the gap between germline ends came to 11 bases. CDR1 and CDR2 (germline): MNHEY, SMNVEV (reference sequence). CDR3 length: 14 amino acids. In nucleotides, the CDR3 is TGTGCCAGCAGTTTATATAGGGGGACATACGAGCAGTACTTC. Amino acids: CASSLYRGTYEQYF.

The CDR3 bases are TGTGCCAGTAGTAAACTTAGGGGACTAGAGGATGAGCAGTTCTTC. Translated, it gives CASSKLRGLEDEQFF. This rearrangement joins TRBV19 to TRBJ2-1, with TRBD2 matching 8 bases. This CDR3 spans 15 amino acids. V lost 4 bases and J lost 8; bases outside the gene matches: 10. The V gene's germline CDR1 is LNHDA and CDR2 SQIVND (reference sequence).